Listed below are T cell receptor beta chains from one sample, sequenced in a study of cytomegalovirus exposure and HLA in healthy donors. Only in-frame clones appear in the TCRdb table, and some are missing; sequencing was by immunoSEQ multiplex PCR. This table has about 150,000 clones, 85% to 90% appearing once. The material sequenced was PBMCs. The source is a man between 18 and 35 years old in good health and CMV-seronegative. Both conserved end residues are part of each CDR3. The D gene is left open where the match is weak. Not all rows give a size; the values are once, few, many and, for expanded clones, a class.

V,J,size,D,CDR3,DNA
TRBV5-4,TRBJ2-7,NA,TRBD1,CASSLGGQDYEQYF,TGTGCCAGCAGCTTGGGTGGACAGGACTACGAGCAGTACTTC
TRBV28,TRBJ2-7,NA,TRBD2,CASSLSLAGAHEQYF,TGTGCCAGCAGTTTATCACTAGCGGGAGCTCACGAGCAGTACTTC
TRBV28,TRBJ2-7,NA,TRBD2,CASRPLLAGVHEQYF,TGTGCCAGCAGACCGCTTCTAGCGGGGGTCCACGAGCAGTACTTC
TRBV11-2,TRBJ2-3,NA,NA,CASSLDPGGIADTQYF,TGTGCCAGCAGCTTAGATCCCGGCGGGATCGCAGATACGCAGTATTTT
TRBV2,TRBJ1-4,NA,TRBD1,CASSSGTASLGIEKLFF,TGTGCCAGCAGCTCCGGGACAGCTAGTCTAGGGATTGAAAAACTGTTTTTT
TRBV11-3,TRBJ2-1,NA,TRBD2,CARRDSGSDEQFF,TGTGCCAGAAGGGATAGCGGGAGCGATGAGCAGTTCTTC
TRBV5-6,TRBJ2-1,NA,TRBD2,CASSLDTSGGVYNEQFF,TGTGCCAGCAGCTTAGACACTAGCGGGGGGGTCTACAATGAGCAGTTCTTC
TRBV27,TRBJ2-1,NA,TRBD1,CASSLSRWDRGSYNEQFF,TGTGCCAGCAGTTTATCGAGGTGGGACAGGGGGTCCTACAATGAGCAGTTCTTC
TRBV6-5,TRBJ2-5,NA,NA,CASAGLARDQYF,TGTGCCAGCGCTGGACTCGCAAGAGACCAGTACTTC
TRBV7-6,TRBJ1-3,once,NA,CASSLVREGGNTIYF,TGTGCCAGCAGCTTAGTCCGCGAGGGAGGAAACACCATATATTTT
TRBV28,TRBJ1-4,NA,NA,CASSSPSGNEKLFF,TGTGCCAGCAGTTCCCCTTCCGGTAATGAAAAACTGTTTTTT
TRBV4-2,TRBJ1-3,few,NA,CASSQEVMQVNSGNTIYF,TGTGCCAGCAGCCAAGAAGTGATGCAGGTGAACTCTGGAAACACCATATATTTT
TRBV6-5,TRBJ2-7,few,TRBD2,CATGTSGPYEQYF,TGTGCCACCGGGACTAGCGGCCCCTACGAGCAGTACTTC
TRBV18,TRBJ1-4,NA,TRBD1,CASSPAQGENEKLFF,TGTGCCAGCTCACCCGCTCAGGGGGAGAATGAAAAACTGTTTTTT
TRBV13,TRBJ2-1,NA,TRBD1,CASSLTGSSYNEQFF,TGTGCCAGCAGCTTGACAGGGAGCTCCTACAATGAGCAGTTCTTC
TRBV28,TRBJ2-2,NA,TRBD2,CASQAGGNTGELFF,TGTGCCAGCCAAGCGGGGGGAAACACCGGGGAGCTGTTTTTT
TRBV28,TRBJ2-2,NA,NA,CASSLVPLQGTNTGELFF,TGTGCCAGCAGTTTAGTCCCTTTACAGGGCACGAACACCGGGGAGCTGTTTTTT
TRBV30,TRBJ1-2,NA,TRBD1,CAYGDSLYTF,TGTGCCTATGGGGACAGTCTTTACACCTTC
TRBV29-1,TRBJ2-5,NA,TRBD2,CSVGLAGVTETQYF,TGCAGCGTAGGACTAGCGGGAGTTACCGAGACCCAGTACTTC
TRBV5-6,TRBJ1-5,NA,NA,CASSISAGASRNQPQHF,TGTGCCAGCAGCATTTCGGCAGGGGCCTCCCGCAATCAGCCCCAGCATTTT
TRBV27,TRBJ2-3,NA,TRBD2,CASSPVGEGAADTQYF,TGTGCCAGCAGTCCGGTGGGGGAGGGAGCCGCAGATACGCAGTATTTT
TRBV6-5,TRBJ2-7,NA,TRBD2,CASSPGTSGSYEQYF,TGTGCCAGCAGCCCCGGGACTAGCGGATCCTACGAGCAGTACTTC
TRBV28,TRBJ1-5,NA,TRBD1,CASRTPGGDQPQHF,TGTGCCAGCAGAACCCCAGGGGGCGATCAGCCCCAGCATTTT
TRBV27,TRBJ2-3,NA,TRBD2,CASSLPGLAGRTDTQYF,TGTGCCAGCAGTTTACCAGGACTAGCGGGGCGCACAGATACGCAGTATTTT
TRBV6-6,TRBJ2-5,NA,NA,CASSSVTQQETQYF,TGTGCCAGCAGTTCCGTGACACAACAAGAGACCCAGTACTTC
TRBV28,TRBJ1-2,NA,NA,CASRGANYGYTF,TGTGCCAGCAGGGGAGCTAACTATGGCTACACCTTC
TRBV11-3,TRBJ2-7,NA,TRBD2,CASRSGAGGQQYF,TGTGCCAGCAGATCAGGAGCGGGAGGGCAGCAGTACTTC
TRBV9,TRBJ2-5,NA,NA,CASSVGGEETQYF,TGTGCCAGCAGCGTAGGGGGGGAAGAGACCCAGTACTTC
TRBV5-4,TRBJ2-7,NA,TRBD2,CASSPQSVAGAYEQYF,TGTGCCAGCAGCCCCCAGAGTGTAGCGGGGGCCTACGAGCAGTACTTC